This paragraph reports one T cell receptor (beta chain). Its antigen is unidentified. This entry belongs to a study of T-cell memory formation after mild COVID-19. Notes on the study in general: CD4+ contracting clones were mainly CM and EM; CD8+ ones, EMRA.

TCRdb called the 5' RACE reads again in MiXCR, with one record for every CDR3 protein. The sample lists tens of thousands of distinct CDR3 sequences; about 9.4% were seen once. With 7 bases removed from V and 5 bases from J, the gap between germline ends came to 8 bases. There are 11 residues in the CDR3. The germline V gene encodes CDR1 SGHDT and CDR2 YYEEEE. The specimen was PBMCs or a T cell subset sorted from them (not recorded which). The sequence derives from a man in his late teens or twenties who had mild COVID-19 (a few samples of this study predate the infection). Cell type and time point are not known. The chain has TRBV5-6 and TRBJ2-3; D is uncertain. The CDR3 sequence: CASGSIDTQYF. In DNA form, the CDR3 reads TGTGCCAGCGGATCCATAGATACGCAGTATTTT. Supplemented by reference TRBV5-6 and TRBJ2-3, the full variable domain reads DAGVTQSPTHLIKTRGQQVTLRCSPKSGHDTVSWYQQALGQGPQFIFQYYEEEERQRGNFPDRFSGHQFPNYSSELNVNALLLGDSALYLCASGSIDTQYFGPGTRLTVL.